This T cell receptor beta chain was identified during a study of persistence of HIV-infected CD4 T cells. The libraries were made with immunoSEQ version 4 in survey mode. Method: immunoSEQ multiplex PCR; TCRdb's copy keeps in-frame clones and lacks some. The table records about 40,000 clones, around 78% of them present only once. Overlapping HIV-1 Gag 15-mer peptides at about 1 ug per peptide per mL were used. CD40L-negative CD69-negative CD45RO-high memory CD4+ T cells were sorted as populations depleted of antigen-responding cells. Suppressive ART was started during chronic HIV-1 infection in these adults. As concerns this clone: The antigen is not known.

The CDR3 loop spans 16 amino acids. Germline CDR1 LNHNV, CDR2 YYDKDF (reference sequence). With 5 bases removed from V and 0 bases from J, the gap between germline ends came to 14 bases. The gene calls are TRBV15 and TRBJ1-3; no firm D call. The specimen was CD4+ T cells sorted from PBMCs after approximately 19-hour stimulation, collected from a patient who received antiretroviral therapy. This receptor was obtained from an adult man with HIV who was CMV-seropositive. CDR3 DNA: TGTGCCACCAGCTTCCCGGGTAGGAGCTCTGGAAACACCATATATTTT. Protein sequence: CATSFPGRSSGNTIYF.